The text below deals with one T cell receptor beta chain. The CDR3 is 13 residues long. J was trimmed by 6 bases and V by 4 bases; bases with no gene match: 6. Germline V lookup: CDR1 SGHDT, CDR2 YYEEEE. This specimen comes from a study of blood T cell repertoires in COVID-19. The overall study: COVID-19 samples from acute and convalescent phases originated in the United States, Italy and Spain. The analysed material was cDNA or gDNA that came from T cells, B-cell-depleted T cells, or PBMCs.

As processed by the authors: Amplifying reference gene primers gave estimates of nucleated cell counts. Here immunoSEQ multiplex PCR was the method, and the copy in TCRdb shows in-frame clones only, minus some. The DNA gave D and trimming, while V, J and clone size come from that table. The data contain under 35,000 clones, 75% to 85% of them singletons. The sample consisted of peripheral blood. J is TRBJ1-2 and V is TRBV5-6; 7 bases are a match to TRBD1. This receptor was obtained from a man in his 70s with active COVID-19. This CDR3 reads CASSRQGLHGYTF. The CDR3 DNA follows: TGTGCCAGCAGCCGACAGGGACTGCATGGCTACACCTTC.